The T cell receptor beta chain described here comes from a study of T cell responses to AZD1222 COVID-19 vaccine. Study-level information: Second-dose schedules of about 4 or about 12 weeks were combined. Notes on the study in general: Seropositive AZD1222 recipients at baseline numbered only five to seven.

TCRdb's copy holds only in-frame clones and misses some; the assay was immunoSEQ multiplex PCR. The table shows 100,000 to 120,000 clones, with just over 85% occurring only once. A word on this clone: Its specificity is unknown.

Looked up from germline, CDR1 is GTSNPN and CDR2 is SVGIG (reference sequence). V was shortened by 7 bases and J by 7 bases, with 19 bases between the two germline ends. The CDR3 has 13 amino acids. The rearrangement uses TRBV30 and TRBJ1-2, with D perhaps matching TRBD1 (6 bases). The origin of this receptor is an adult in good health. The sample consisted of peripheral blood, taken on day 0 of AZD1222 vaccination. The CDR3 DNA is TGTGCCTCCCAGTTCGGGGGGCAGCGTGGCTACACCTTC. Translated, it gives CASQFGGQRGYTF.